This paragraph reports one T cell receptor (beta chain). Assay used: immunoSEQ multiplex PCR; TCRdb lists only in-frame clones, some missing. The sample records hundreds of thousands of clones, nearly 90% being singletons. V was trimmed by 3 bases and J by 4 bases, leaving 13 bases between them. CDR3 size: 14 residues. Germline CDR1 LNHDA, CDR2 SQIVND (reference sequence). This specimen comes from a study of blood T cell repertoires in COVID-19. On the study more broadly: COVID-19 samples, acute and convalescent, were from the United States, Italy and Spain. PBMCs, B-cell-depleted T cells, or T cells provided the cDNA or gDNA that made up the material.

The TCR originated in a woman between 18 and 29 years old with acute COVID-19. Source material: PBMCs or T cells enriched from blood (not recorded which). The chain carries TRBV19 and TRBJ2-7; D is possibly TRBD1 (6 bases). CDR3 loop: CASSITTGSYEQYF. CDR3 sequence (DNA): TGTGCCAGTAGTATTACCACAGGGAGTTACGAGCAGTACTTC. Looking up the rest from reference TRBV19 and TRBJ2-7 gives the full variable domain: DGGITQSPKYLFRKEGQNVTLSCEQNLNHDAMYWYRQDPGQGLRLIYYSQIVNDFQKGDIAEGYSVSREKKESFPLTVTSAQKNPTAFYLCASSITTGSYEQYFGPGTRLTVT.